This T cell receptor beta chain came from a study of T cells in narcolepsy (dated by TCRdb to 2017 to 2018). About the study as a whole: Healthy control donors were enrolled in the study alongside patients who had narcolepsy type 1 or type 2 (NT1, NT2). The study sought autoreactive T cells targeting hypocretin neuron self-antigens (hypocretin, TRIB2) in narcolepsy patients, using TCR Vbeta sequencing to track clonotypes in blood and CSF. Broad study findings and their caveats: According to the report, autoreactive clonotypes were detected serially in the blood of the same patients and of different patients, but not in healthy controls. No sequences matching autoreactive T cell clones were present in some of the blood memory CD4+ repertoires from patients and controls. Numbers of sequenced blood memory CD4+ clonotypes were comparable, averaging roughly 40,000 in patients and around 30,000 in controls. In plots comparing CSF and blood CD4+ T cell clonotypes from the same patient, HCRT-specific and TRIB2-specific autoreactive clonotypes were highlighted.

Remarks on this clone: No antigen is known for it. Qualities for individual bases were not recorded, and no much larger clone is one base off.

For TCR Vbeta sequencing, memory CD4+ T cells were sorted ex vivo from the peripheral blood of narcolepsy patients and healthy controls. The library was produced with the immunoSEQ multiplex PCR assay. The table was pulled from immuneACCESS by TCRdb, which kept in-frame rearrangements only. Such tables lose some clones; where checked, under half of the loss comes from unresolved V genes, and the rest has no known cause. The sample has around 22,000 clones on record, about 80% of them singletons. Jointly, the top ten make up about 4.4% of the sample. The CDR3 starts with the cysteine, ends with the phenylalanine, and has 15 residues. Only the CDR3 DNA is retained, 45 bases long and in frame from the first base. Unmatched junction bases come to 7, with V trimmed by 4 bases and J by 4 bases. CDR1 is given as MNHNS and CDR2 as SASEGT, both from the germline V gene.

This clonotype was sampled from a human donor in good health. The chain is made from TRBV6-1 and TRBJ1-1, and 9 junction bases match TRBD1. The sample taken for sequencing was memory (CD45RA-) CD4+ T cells from blood. Per the publication, the cell subset or site label means: memory T cells sorted ex vivo from peripheral blood. The CDR3 region reads CASSGPDRGTTEAFF. The DNA sequence follows: TGTGCCAGCAGTGGCCCTGACAGGGGGACCACTGAAGCTTTCTTT.